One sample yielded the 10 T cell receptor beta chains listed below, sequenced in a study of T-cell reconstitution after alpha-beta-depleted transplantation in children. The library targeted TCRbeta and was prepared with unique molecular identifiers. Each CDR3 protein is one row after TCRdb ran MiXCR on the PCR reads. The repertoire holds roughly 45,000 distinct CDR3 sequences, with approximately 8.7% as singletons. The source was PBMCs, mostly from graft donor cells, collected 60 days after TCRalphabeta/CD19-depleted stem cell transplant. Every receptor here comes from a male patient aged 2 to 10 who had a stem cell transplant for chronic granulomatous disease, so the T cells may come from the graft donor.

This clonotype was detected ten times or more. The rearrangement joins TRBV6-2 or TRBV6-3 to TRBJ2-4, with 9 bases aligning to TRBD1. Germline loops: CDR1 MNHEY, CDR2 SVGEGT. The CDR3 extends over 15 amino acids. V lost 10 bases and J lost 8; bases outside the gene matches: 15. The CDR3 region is CATERTNRGPDIQYF. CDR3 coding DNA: TGTGCCACCGAGAGAACCAACAGGGGGCCGGACATTCAGTACTTC.

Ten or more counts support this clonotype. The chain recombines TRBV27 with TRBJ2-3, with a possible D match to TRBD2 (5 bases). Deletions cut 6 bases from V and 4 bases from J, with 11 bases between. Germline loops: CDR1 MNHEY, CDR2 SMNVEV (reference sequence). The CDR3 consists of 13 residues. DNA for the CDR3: TGTGCCAGCAGGCTACTAGTATCAGATACGCAGTATTTT. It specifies CASRLLVSDTQYF.

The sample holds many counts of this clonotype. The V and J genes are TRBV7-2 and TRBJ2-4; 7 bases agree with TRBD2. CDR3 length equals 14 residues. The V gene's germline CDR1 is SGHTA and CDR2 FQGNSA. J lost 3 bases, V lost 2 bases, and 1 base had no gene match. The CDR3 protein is CASSLRGVKNIQYF. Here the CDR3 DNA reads TGTGCCAGCAGCTTACGGGGGGTCAAAAACATTCAGTACTTC.

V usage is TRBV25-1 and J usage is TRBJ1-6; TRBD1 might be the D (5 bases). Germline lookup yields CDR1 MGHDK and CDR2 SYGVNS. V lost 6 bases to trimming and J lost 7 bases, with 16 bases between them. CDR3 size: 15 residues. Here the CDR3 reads CASSLSRGRNSPLHF. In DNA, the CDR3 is TGTGCCAGCAGCCTGTCGAGGGGTAGGAATTCACCCCTCCACTTT. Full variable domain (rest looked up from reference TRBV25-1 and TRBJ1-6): EADIYQTPRYLVIGTGKKITLECSQTMGHDKMYWYQQDPGMELHLIHYSYGVNSTEKGDLSSESTVSRIRTEHFPLTLESARPSHTSQYLCASSLSRGRNSPLHFGNGTRLTVT.

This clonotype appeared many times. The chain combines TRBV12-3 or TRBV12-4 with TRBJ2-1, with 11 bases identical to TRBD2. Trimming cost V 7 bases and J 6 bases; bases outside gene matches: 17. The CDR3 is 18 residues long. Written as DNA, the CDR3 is TGTGCCAGCAACTCTGGGACTAGCGGCAGTCGGCCCGTCAATGAGCAGTTCTTC. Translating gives CASNSGTSGSRPVNEQFF.

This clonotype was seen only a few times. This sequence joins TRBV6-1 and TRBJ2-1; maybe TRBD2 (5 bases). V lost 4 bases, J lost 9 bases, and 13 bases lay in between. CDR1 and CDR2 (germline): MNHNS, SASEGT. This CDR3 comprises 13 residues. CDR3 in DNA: TGTGCCAGCAGTGTAACCCTGGCGGGTGAGCAGTTCTTC. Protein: CASSVTLAGEQFF.

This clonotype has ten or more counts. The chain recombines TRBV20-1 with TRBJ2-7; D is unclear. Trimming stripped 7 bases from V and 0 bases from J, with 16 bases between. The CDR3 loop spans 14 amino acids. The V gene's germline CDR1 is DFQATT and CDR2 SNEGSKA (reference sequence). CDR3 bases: TGCAGTGTTAGTGGTACAGTAAGCTCCTACGAGCAGTACTTC. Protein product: CSVSGTVSSYEQYF.

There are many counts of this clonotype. CDR3 sequence reads: CASSEIAGGPSGVAKNIQYF. Written as DNA, the CDR3 is TGTGCCAGCAGTGAAATAGCGGGAGGGCCCTCGGGCGTAGCCAAAAACATTCAGTACTTC. The chain couples TRBV28 to TRBJ2-4; 11 positions agree with TRBD2. The junction had 15 bases not matched to a gene; V was cut back by 5 bases and J by 0 bases. This CDR3 comprises 20 residues. The germline V gene has CDR1 MDHEN and CDR2 SYDVKM.

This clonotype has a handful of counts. The CDR3 DNA is TGTGCCAGCAGTGAGGGACTAGCGGGAGGAGAGACCCAGTACTTC. Protein product: CASSEGLAGGETQYF. J is TRBJ2-5 and V is TRBV28, with 15 bases fitting TRBD2. Germline CDR1 reads MDHEN; CDR2 reads SYDVKM. The V and J ends lost 5 bases and 4 bases, in that order; junction bases with no gene match: 2. This CDR3 contains 15 residues.

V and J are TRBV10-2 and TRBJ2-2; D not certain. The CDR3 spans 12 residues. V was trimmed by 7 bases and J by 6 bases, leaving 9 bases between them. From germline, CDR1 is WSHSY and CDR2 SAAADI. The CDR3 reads CASIGGSGELFF. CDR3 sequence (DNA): TGCGCCAGCATAGGTGGTTCCGGGGAGCTGTTTTTT.